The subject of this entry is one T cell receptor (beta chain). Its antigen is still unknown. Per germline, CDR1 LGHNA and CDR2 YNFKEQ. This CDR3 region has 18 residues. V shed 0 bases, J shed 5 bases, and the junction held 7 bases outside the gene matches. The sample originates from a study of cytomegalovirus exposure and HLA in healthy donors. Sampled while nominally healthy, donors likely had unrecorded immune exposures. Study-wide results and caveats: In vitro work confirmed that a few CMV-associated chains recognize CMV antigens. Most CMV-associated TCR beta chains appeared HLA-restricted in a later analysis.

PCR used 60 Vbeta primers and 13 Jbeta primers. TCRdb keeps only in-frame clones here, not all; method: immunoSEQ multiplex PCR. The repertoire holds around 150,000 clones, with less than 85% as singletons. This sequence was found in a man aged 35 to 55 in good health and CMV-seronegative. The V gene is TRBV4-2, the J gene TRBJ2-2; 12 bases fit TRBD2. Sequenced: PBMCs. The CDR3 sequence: CASSQDRLAGGHTGELFF. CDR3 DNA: TGTGCCAGCAGCCAAGATCGGCTAGCGGGGGGGCATACCGGGGAGCTGTTTTTT.